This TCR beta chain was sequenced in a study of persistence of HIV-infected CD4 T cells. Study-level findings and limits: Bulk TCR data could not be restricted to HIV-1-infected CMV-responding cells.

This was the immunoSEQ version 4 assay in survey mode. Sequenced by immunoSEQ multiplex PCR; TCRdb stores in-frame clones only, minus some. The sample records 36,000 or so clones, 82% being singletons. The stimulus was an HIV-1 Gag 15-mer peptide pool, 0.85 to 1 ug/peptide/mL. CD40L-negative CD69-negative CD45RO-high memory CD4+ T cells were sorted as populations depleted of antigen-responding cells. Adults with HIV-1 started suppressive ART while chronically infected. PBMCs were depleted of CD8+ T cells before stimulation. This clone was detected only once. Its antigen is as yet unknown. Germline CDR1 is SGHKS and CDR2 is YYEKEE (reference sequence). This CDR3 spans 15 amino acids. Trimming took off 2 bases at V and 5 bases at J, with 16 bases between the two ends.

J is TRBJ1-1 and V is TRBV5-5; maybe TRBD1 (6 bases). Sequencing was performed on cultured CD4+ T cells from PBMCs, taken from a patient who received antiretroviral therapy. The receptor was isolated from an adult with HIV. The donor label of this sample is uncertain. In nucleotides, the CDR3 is TGTGCCAGCAGCTTCAGGGGCGCTGGTAATACTGAAGCTTTCTTT. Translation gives CASSFRGAGNTEAFF.